Shown below are 26 T cell receptor beta chains from a single sample sequenced in a study of Ad26.COV2.S vaccination and SARS-CoV-2 variants. Clones were read by immunoSEQ multiplex PCR, and TCRdb kept only the in-frame ones, dropping some. The sample lists over 400,000 clones, around 93% occurring once. This sample's treatment: around 19 received Ad26.COV2.S at low or high dose, single or two shots; about 5 received placebo; per-sample allocation not given. Material that was analyzed had been drawn on day 63 after the first vaccine or placebo injection. The sequenced sample was peripheral blood, obtained in a trial of Ad26.COV2.S vaccine versus placebo. The receptors shown here come from a person between 18 and 59 years old who received the Ad26.COV2.S COVID-19 vaccine or a placebo.

The V and J genes are TRBV6-5 and TRBJ2-7, with 8 nucleotides matching TRBD2. This CDR3 has 14 residues. In germline, CDR1 is MNHEY, CDR2 SVGAGI. J gave up 2 bases and V 2 bases, and 2 bases lay outside the gene matches. In DNA form, the CDR3 reads TGTGCCAGCAGTTACCCCGGGGGGGCCTACGAGCAGTACTTC. Translating it yields CASSYPGGAYEQYF.

The J gene is TRBJ1-5, the V gene TRBV15; D is uncertain. The CDR3 is 12 amino acids. CDR1 and CDR2 (germline): LNHNV, YYDKDF (reference sequence). Trimming cost V 6 bases and J 5 bases, with 8 bases left between them. CDR3 sequence: CATRRGDQPQHF. The CDR3 nucleotides are TGTGCCACCAGGCGGGGAGATCAGCCCCAGCATTTT.

The chain joins TRBV27 to TRBJ1-1; D unclear. This CDR3 is built from 14 residues. The germline V and J ends were trimmed by 2 bases and 5 bases, with 12 bases remaining between them. CDR1 is MNHEY and CDR2 is SMNVEV in the germline V gene (reference sequence). CDR3: CASSLARSRTEAFF. CDR3 bases: TGTGCCAGCAGTTTAGCCCGGTCGAGGACTGAAGCTTTCTTT.

This clone occurred once. The rearrangement uses TRBV30 and TRBJ2-3; D not certain. V lost 0 bases, J lost 0 bases, and 10 bases lay in between. The CDR3 length is 15 residues. Germline lookup yields CDR1 GTSNPN and CDR2 SVGIG (reference sequence). The CDR3 nucleotides are TGTGCCTGGAGTGTAGATATTTCAAGCACAGATACGCAGTATTTT. This encodes CAWSVDISSTDTQYF.

The rearrangement uses TRBV30 and TRBJ1-2; D call uncertain. The CDR3 has 12 amino acids. Germline CDR1 and CDR2: GTSNPN and SVGIG (reference sequence). V was shortened by 5 bases and J by 5 bases, with 12 bases between the two germline ends. The CDR3 spells CAWDWAGYGYTF. DNA for the CDR3: TGTGCCTGGGACTGGGCGGGTTATGGCTACACCTTC. The complete variable domain, with remaining parts taken from reference TRBV30 and TRBJ1-2, reads SQTIHQWPATLVQPVGSPLSLECTVEGTSNPNLYWYRQAAGRGLQLLFYSVGIGQISSEVPQNLSASRPQDRQFILSSKKLLLSDSGFYLCAWDWAGYGYTFGSGTRLTVV.

The chain joins TRBV4-1 to TRBJ2-7, with 10 positions matching TRBD2. The germline V gene has CDR1 MGHRA and CDR2 YSYEKL. Germline trimming cut 2 bases from V and 0 bases from J; bases unmatched to any gene: 10. This CDR3 has 18 residues. In nucleotides, the CDR3 is TGCGCCAGCAGCCAATACTGGGTAGCGGGGGGTAGCTCCTACGAGCAGTACTTC. It translates to CASSQYWVAGGSSYEQYF.

The chain recombines TRBV6-5 with TRBJ2-1, with 11 bases fitting TRBD2. Germline CDR1 and CDR2: MNHEY and SVGAGI. V dropped 2 bases and J dropped 7; count of bases not matched to a gene: 7. The CDR3 is 16 residues long. In DNA form, the CDR3 reads TGTGCCAGCAGTTACGTCACTAGCGGGGGCTTTAATGAGCAGTTCTTC. This gives the protein CASSYVTSGGFNEQFF.

J is TRBJ2-5 and V is TRBV7-9; D perhaps matches TRBD2 (6 bases). The V end was cut by 5 bases, the J end by 9 bases, with 10 bases between. Germline V gives CDR1 SEHNR, CDR2 FQNEAQ (reference sequence). The CDR3 sequence is 11 residues long. CDR3 region: CASSPDYPQYF. The DNA of the CDR3 is TGTGCCAGCAGCCCGGACTATCCCCAGTACTTC.

Worth noting for this clone: Additional DNA sequences in this sample encode the identical CDR3. The chain links TRBV7-9 to TRBJ2-7, with D perhaps TRBD1 (6 bases). Trimming took off 5 bases at V and 4 bases at J, with 9 bases between the two ends. The CDR3 contains 12 residues. The germline V gene has CDR1 SEHNR and CDR2 FQNEAQ (reference sequence). The CDR3 DNA reads TGTGCCAGCAGCCCCGGACAGTACGAGCAGTACTTC. Residues: CASSPGQYEQYF.

The chain combines TRBV7-2 with TRBJ2-2; unclear D gene. Deletions cut 3 bases from V and 2 bases from J, with 7 bases between. This CDR3 region has 14 residues. Germline lookup yields CDR1 SGHTA and CDR2 FQGNSA. CDR3 protein: CASSFRRNTGELFF. CDR3 nucleotide sequence: TGTGCCAGCAGCTTTCGCCGTAACACCGGGGAGCTGTTTTTT.

The chain recombines TRBV6-5 with TRBJ2-7; 10 bases align to TRBD1. Germline V lookup: CDR1 MNHEY, CDR2 SVGAGI. Trimming removed 8 bases from V and 4 bases from J; junction bases left unmatched: 8. The CDR3 length is 14 residues. CDR3 sequence: CASPGQGILYEQYF. The CDR3 DNA sequence: TGTGCCAGCCCGGGACAGGGGATATTGTACGAGCAGTACTTC.

With regard to this clone: The junction departs from the called germline gene at one end, perhaps through a read error. J is TRBJ2-3 and V is TRBV6-5; D not certain. Germline loops: CDR1 MNHEY, CDR2 SVGAGI. The CDR3 sequence is 11 residues long. CDR3 nucleotides: TGTGCCACGAGGCTCACAAATACGCAGTATTTT. This codes for CATRLTNTQYF.

The V call is TRBV7-6, the J call TRBJ1-5; 7 bases are shared with TRBD1. The J segment lost 7 bases and the V segment lost 5 bases, leaving 8 bases of the junction unmatched. The CDR3 sequence is 14 residues long. Germline V gene lookup returns CDR1 SGHVS and CDR2 FNYEAQ. CDR3 sequence: CASSPFDRVQPQHF. The CDR3 DNA reads TGTGCCAGCAGCCCCTTTGACAGGGTCCAGCCCCAGCATTTT.

The DNA of the CDR3 is TGTGCCAGCAGCCCTGAGCTCGCCTACGAGCAGTACTTC. It is translated as CASSPELAYEQYF. The chain recombines TRBV7-9 with TRBJ2-7; D is ambiguous. The CDR3 is made up of 13 amino acids. Trimming pared 5 bases from V and 2 bases from J, leaving 10 bases between. Germline CDR1 and CDR2: SEHNR and FQNEAQ (reference sequence).

This chain links TRBV5-6 with TRBJ1-1, with 7 bases matching TRBD1. The CDR3 has 15 amino acids. The germline CDR1 and CDR2 sequences are SGHDT and YYEEEE. V shed 5 bases and J 4 bases; nucleotides not matched to a gene: 11. CDR3 residues: CASSTTQGPSTEAFF. DNA of the CDR3: TGTGCCAGCAGTACCACACAGGGGCCCTCCACTGAAGCTTTCTTT.

V usage is TRBV24-1 and J usage is TRBJ2-5; D may match TRBD1 or TRBD2 (5 bases each). The length of the CDR3 is 12 residues. Between the trimmed V and J ends, which lost 7 bases and 5 bases, there was a span of 10 bases. Germline loops: CDR1 KGHDR, CDR2 SFDVKD. The CDR3 sequence is CATRGVGETQYF. The DNA of the CDR3 is TGTGCCACCAGGGGGGTTGGGGAGACCCAGTACTTC.

V is TRBV7-9 and J is TRBJ2-3, with 7 bases fitting TRBD2. Germline V CDR1 and CDR2: SEHNR, FQNEAQ (reference sequence). Germline trimming cut 8 bases from V and 2 bases from J; bases unmatched to any gene: 4. This CDR3 region has 13 residues. CDR3 sequence (DNA): TGTGCCAGCGCTAGCGGCCTCACAGATACGCAGTATTTT. The encoded protein is CASASGLTDTQYF. Variable domain in full (rest from reference TRBV7-9 and TRBJ2-3): DTGVSQNPRHKITKRGQNVTFRCDPISEHNRLYWYRQTLGQGPEFLTYFQNEAQLEKSRLLSDRFSAERPKGSFSTLEIQRTEQGDSAMYLCASASGLTDTQYFGPGTRLTVL.

The rearrangement links TRBV7-9 to TRBJ2-1, with 10 bases aligning to TRBD2. Germline V gene lookup returns CDR1 SEHNR and CDR2 FQNEAQ (reference sequence). The CDR3 extends over 15 amino acids. After removal of 3 bases from V and 4 bases from J, the junction contained 3 bases not matched to a gene. The CDR3 loop reads CASSLSSGGYNEQFF. The CDR3 DNA sequence: TGTGCCAGCAGCTTGTCTAGCGGGGGATACAATGAGCAGTTCTTC.

The gene calls are TRBV5-1 and TRBJ2-2; D is unclear. V dropped 0 bases and J dropped 4 bases, with 7 bases sitting between them. This CDR3 comprises 14 residues. Germline V gene data show CDR1 as SGHRS and CDR2 as YFSETQ. The CDR3 here is CASSLGFSTGELFF. In nucleotides, the CDR3 is TGCGCCAGCAGCTTGGGGTTTAGCACCGGGGAGCTGTTTTTT.

This sequence joins TRBV7-9 and TRBJ1-4; D might be TRBD1 (6 bases). The CDR3 consists of 17 residues. Germline assignment: CDR1 SEHNR and CDR2 FQNEAQ (reference sequence). V was clipped by 1 base and J by 7 bases, with 19 bases between them. This CDR3 is CASSLGADSLGGEKLFF. The CDR3 DNA sequence: TGTGCCAGCAGCTTAGGCGCGGACAGTTTAGGAGGTGAAAAACTGTTTTTT.

In its sample, this clone was seen a few times. The rearrangement joins TRBV7-2 to TRBJ1-3; no reliable D call. The CDR3 is 14 amino acids. The germline CDR1 and CDR2 sequences are SGHTA and FQGNSA. Trimming shortened V by 1 base and J by 8 bases, and 12 bases separated the two germline ends. Written as DNA, the CDR3 is TGTGCCAGCAGCTTAGGAGTGGTCGGAGACACCATATATTTT. Translating gives CASSLGVVGDTIYF.

This clone was recorded only once. This rearrangement joins TRBV6-5 to TRBJ2-7, with D perhaps given as TRBD1 or TRBD2 (5 bases each). The V end was cut by 4 bases, the J end by 0 bases, with 16 bases between. This CDR3 region has 16 residues. Germline CDR1 and CDR2: MNHEY and SVGAGI. Here the CDR3 DNA reads TGTGCCAGCAGTTTATACGAGGGGAAAACCTCCTACGAGCAGTACTTC. Residues: CASSLYEGKTSYEQYF.

The CDR3 DNA reads as TGTGCCAGTAGTCGGATAGGACAGGGGCCGCCAACTAGCAATCAGCCCCAGCATTTT. Translation gives CASSRIGQGPPTSNQPQHF. The J gene is TRBJ1-5, the V gene TRBV19; 9 bases map to TRBD1. The CDR3 length is 19 residues. Germline values: CDR1 LNHDA, CDR2 SQIVND (reference sequence). V lost 5 bases, J lost 0 bases, and 14 bases stayed unmatched.

The chain couples TRBV24-1 to TRBJ1-2; TRBD1 is a possible D gene (5 bases). Between the trimmed V and J ends, which lost 4 bases and 2 bases, there was a span of 10 bases. This CDR3 has 14 amino acids. Germline V gene data show CDR1 as KGHDR and CDR2 as SFDVKD. The CDR3 nucleotides are TGTGCCACCAGTGACCCTTACAGGAACTATGGCTACACCTTC. As protein: CATSDPYRNYGYTF.

V and J are TRBV27 and TRBJ2-7; D is unclear. Germline V gene lookup returns CDR1 MNHEY and CDR2 SMNVEV (reference sequence). The CDR3 consists of 14 residues. Between the trimmed V and J ends, which lost 5 bases and 3 bases, there was a span of 14 bases. The chain's CDR3 is CASSLRTEIYEQYF. The CDR3 nucleotides read TGTGCCAGCAGTCTACGGACGGAGATCTACGAGCAGTACTTC.

The chain recombines TRBV4-3 with TRBJ2-1, with 10 bases that match TRBD2. Germline V gene sequence: CDR1 LGHNA, CDR2 YSLEER. The CDR3 runs 19 residues. V shed 8 bases, J shed 1 base, and the junction held 17 bases outside the gene matches. In DNA form, the CDR3 reads TGCGCCAGCCGCATACCTCGGACTAGCGGATTGTTTTCCTACAATGAGCAGTTCTTC. This codes for CASRIPRTSGLFSYNEQFF.